Sequencing of this T cell receptor (beta chain) was carried out in a study of blood T cell repertoires in COVID-19. CDR3 length: 12 amino acids. In germline, CDR1 is SGHRS, CDR2 YFSETQ. The V gene lost 9 bases and the J gene lost 6 bases, with 15 bases spanning the gap. Clones were read by immunoSEQ multiplex PCR, and TCRdb kept only the in-frame ones, dropping some. The profile shows some 100,000 clones, around 90% of them singletons. The receptor was derived from a man between 50 and 59 years old with COVID-19, enrolled during active disease. The sample consisted of peripheral blood. This sequence joins TRBV5-1 and TRBJ1-2, with a weak D call TRBD1 (5 bases). The CDR3 is CATSDGAHGYTF. The CDR3, as DNA: TGCGCCACGTCCGATGGGGCCCATGGCTACACCTTC.